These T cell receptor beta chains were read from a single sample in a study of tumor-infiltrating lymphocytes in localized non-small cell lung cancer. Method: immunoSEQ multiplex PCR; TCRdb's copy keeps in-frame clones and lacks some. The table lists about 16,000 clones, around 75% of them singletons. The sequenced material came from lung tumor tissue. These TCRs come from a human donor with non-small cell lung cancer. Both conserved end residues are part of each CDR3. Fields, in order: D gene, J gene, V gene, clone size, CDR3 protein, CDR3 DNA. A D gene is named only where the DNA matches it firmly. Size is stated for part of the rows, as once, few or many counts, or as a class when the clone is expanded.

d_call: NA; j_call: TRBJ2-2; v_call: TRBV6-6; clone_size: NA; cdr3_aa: CASSYDQGTGELFF; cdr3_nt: TGTGCCAGCAGTTATGATCAGGGCACCGGGGAGCTGTTTTTT
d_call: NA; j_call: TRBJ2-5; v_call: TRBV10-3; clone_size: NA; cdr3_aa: CAISESRDLGETQYF; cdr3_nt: TGTGCCATCAGTGAGTCGAGGGACCTCGGGGAGACCCAGTACTTC
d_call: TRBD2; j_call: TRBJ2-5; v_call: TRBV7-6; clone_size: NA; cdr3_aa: CASSFGGGTQETQYF; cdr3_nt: TGTGCCAGCAGCTTTGGGGGGGGGACCCAAGAGACCCAGTACTTC
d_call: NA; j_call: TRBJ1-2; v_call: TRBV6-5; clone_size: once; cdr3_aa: CASSYSSGFYGYTF; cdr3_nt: TGTGCCAGCAGTTACTCATCCGGGTTCTATGGCTACACCTTC
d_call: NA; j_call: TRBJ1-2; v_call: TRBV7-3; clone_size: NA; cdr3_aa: CASSIAEGYGYTF; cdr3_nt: TGTGCCAGCAGCATAGCGGAAGGGTACGGCTACACCTTC
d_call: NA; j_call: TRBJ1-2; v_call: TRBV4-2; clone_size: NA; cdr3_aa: CASSQETGPDYGYTF; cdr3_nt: TGTGCCAGCAGCCAAGAAACAGGTCCCGACTATGGCTACACCTTC
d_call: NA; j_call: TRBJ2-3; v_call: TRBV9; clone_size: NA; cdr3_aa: CASSPAGGSSTDTQYF; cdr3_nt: TGTGCCAGCAGCCCCGCCGGTGGTAGCAGCACAGATACGCAGTATTTT
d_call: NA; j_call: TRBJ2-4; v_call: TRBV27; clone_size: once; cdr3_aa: CASSPRTEEGNIQYF; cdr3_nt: TGTGCCAGCAGTCCACGGACGGAGGAAGGGAACATTCAGTACTTC
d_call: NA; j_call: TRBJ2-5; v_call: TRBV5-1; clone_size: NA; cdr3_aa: CASSLEVPQETQYF; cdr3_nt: TGCGCCAGCAGCTTGGAAGTTCCCCAAGAGACCCAGTACTTC
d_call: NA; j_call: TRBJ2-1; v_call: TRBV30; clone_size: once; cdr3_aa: CAWSPPGAGGYYNEQFF; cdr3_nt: TGTGCCTGGAGCCCCCCGGGGGCAGGGGGTTACTACAATGAGCAGTTCTTC
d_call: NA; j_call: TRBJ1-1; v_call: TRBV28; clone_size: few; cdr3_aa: CASKGSGDPEAFF; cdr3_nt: TGTGCCAGCAAGGGGTCGGGGGATCCTGAAGCTTTCTTT
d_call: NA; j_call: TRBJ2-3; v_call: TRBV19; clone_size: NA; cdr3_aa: CASSIGRDTQYF; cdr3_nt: TGTGCCAGTAGTATTGGAAGGGATACGCAGTATTTT
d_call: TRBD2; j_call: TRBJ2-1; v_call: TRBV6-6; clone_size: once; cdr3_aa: CASSKAGGAHNEQFF; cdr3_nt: TGTGCCAGCAGTAAAGCGGGAGGGGCCCACAATGAGCAGTTCTTC
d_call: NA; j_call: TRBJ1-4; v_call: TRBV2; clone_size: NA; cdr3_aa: CASSDRGRGNEKLFF; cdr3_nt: TGTGCCAGCAGTGACAGGGGACGGGGTAATGAAAAACTGTTTTTT
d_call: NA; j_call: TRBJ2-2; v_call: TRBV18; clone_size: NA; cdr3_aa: CASSQGSTAGELFF; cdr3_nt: TGTGCCAGCTCCCAGGGAAGCACGGCCGGGGAGCTGTTTTTT
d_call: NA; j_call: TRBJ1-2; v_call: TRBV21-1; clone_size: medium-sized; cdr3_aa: CASSIADTNLINYGYTF; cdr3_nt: TGTGCCAGCAGCATAGCCGACACGAACCTTATTAACTATGGCTACACCTTC
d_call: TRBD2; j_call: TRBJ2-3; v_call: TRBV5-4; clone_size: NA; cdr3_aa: CATGTSGGGTDTQYF; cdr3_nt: TGTGCCACAGGGACTAGCGGGGGGGGCACAGATACGCAGTATTTT
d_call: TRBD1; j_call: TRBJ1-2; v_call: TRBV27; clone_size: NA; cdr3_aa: CASSPQRQGSSYGYTF; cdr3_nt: TGTGCCAGCAGTCCCCAAAGACAGGGTAGTAGCTATGGCTACACCTTC
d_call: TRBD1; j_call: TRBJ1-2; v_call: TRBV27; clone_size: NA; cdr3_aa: CASTRTGGSGYTF; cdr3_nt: TGTGCCAGCACGAGGACAGGGGGGTCTGGCTACACCTTC
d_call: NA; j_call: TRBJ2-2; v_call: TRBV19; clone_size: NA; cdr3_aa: CASRLDRSSTGELFF; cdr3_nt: TGTGCCAGTAGGCTCGACAGAAGCAGTACCGGGGAGCTGTTTTTT
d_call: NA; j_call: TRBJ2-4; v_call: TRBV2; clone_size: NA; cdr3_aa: CASSDGGQLIQYF; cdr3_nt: TGTGCCAGCAGTGACGGGGGACAGCTAATTCAGTACTTC
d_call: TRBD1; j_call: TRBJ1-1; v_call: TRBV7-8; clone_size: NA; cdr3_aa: CASSTPDRVAFF; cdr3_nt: TGTGCCAGCAGCACCCCGGACAGGGTCGCTTTCTTT
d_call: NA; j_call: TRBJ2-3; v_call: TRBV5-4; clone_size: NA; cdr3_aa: CASRRGGAPEDTQYF; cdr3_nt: TGTGCCAGCAGGAGGGGAGGCGCCCCGGAAGATACGCAGTATTTT
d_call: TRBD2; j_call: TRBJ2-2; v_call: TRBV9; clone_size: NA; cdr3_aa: CASSRLTSGGANTGELFF; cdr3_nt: TGTGCCAGCAGCCGACTGACTAGCGGGGGGGCTAACACCGGGGAGCTGTTTTTT
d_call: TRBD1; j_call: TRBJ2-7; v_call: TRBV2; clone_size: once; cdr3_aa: CASRQQGTSYEQYF; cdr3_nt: TGTGCCAGCCGCCAACAGGGGACATCCTACGAGCAGTACTTC
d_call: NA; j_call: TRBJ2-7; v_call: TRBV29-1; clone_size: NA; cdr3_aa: CSVRMGGAFGEQYF; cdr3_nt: TGCAGCGTCCGTATGGGGGGGGCTTTCGGGGAGCAGTACTTC
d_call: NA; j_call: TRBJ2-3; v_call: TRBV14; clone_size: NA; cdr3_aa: CASSQDSSKARDTQYF; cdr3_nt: TGTGCCAGCAGCCAAGATTCTAGTAAGGCCAGAGATACGCAGTATTTT
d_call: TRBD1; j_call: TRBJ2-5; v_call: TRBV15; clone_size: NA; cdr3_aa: CATSRDPGQQETQYF; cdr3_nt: TGTGCCACCAGCAGAGATCCGGGACAGCAAGAGACCCAGTACTTC
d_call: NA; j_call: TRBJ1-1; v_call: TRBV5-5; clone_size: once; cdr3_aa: CASLRGGAYNTEAFF; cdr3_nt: TGTGCCAGCCTTAGGGGGGGAGCTTACAACACTGAAGCTTTCTTT
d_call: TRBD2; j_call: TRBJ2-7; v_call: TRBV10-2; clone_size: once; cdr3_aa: CASSPTSGSSEQYF; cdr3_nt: TGCGCCAGCAGTCCGACTAGCGGGAGCTCCGAGCAGTACTTC
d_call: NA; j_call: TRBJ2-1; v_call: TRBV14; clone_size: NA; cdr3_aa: CASSPAGRDYNEQFF; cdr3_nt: TGTGCCAGCAGCCCGGCCGGGAGAGACTACAATGAGCAGTTCTTC
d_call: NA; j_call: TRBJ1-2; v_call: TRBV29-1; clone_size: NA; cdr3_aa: CSVRDDTNYGYTF; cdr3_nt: TGCAGCGTACGGGACGACACTAACTATGGCTACACCTTC
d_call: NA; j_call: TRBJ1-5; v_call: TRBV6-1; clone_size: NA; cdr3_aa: CASSEGYSSNQPQHF; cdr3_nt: TGTGCCAGCAGTGAAGGTTATAGTAGCAATCAGCCCCAGCATTTT
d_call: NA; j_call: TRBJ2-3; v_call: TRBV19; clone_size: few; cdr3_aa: CASSTPTKSTDTQYF; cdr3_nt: TGTGCCAGTAGTACCCCGACAAAAAGCACAGATACGCAGTATTTT
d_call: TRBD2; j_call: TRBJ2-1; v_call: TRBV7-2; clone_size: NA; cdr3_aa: CASSSKATSGITEQFF; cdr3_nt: TGTGCCAGCAGCTCAAAGGCGACTAGCGGGATCACTGAGCAGTTCTTC
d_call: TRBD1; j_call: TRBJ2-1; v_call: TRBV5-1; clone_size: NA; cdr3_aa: CASSLGQGAYNEQFF; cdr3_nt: TGCGCCAGCAGCTTGGGACAGGGAGCATACAATGAGCAGTTCTTC
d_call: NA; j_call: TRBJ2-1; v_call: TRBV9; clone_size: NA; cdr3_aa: CASSVVGGEQFF; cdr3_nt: TGTGCCAGCAGCGTAGTCGGGGGAGAGCAGTTCTTC
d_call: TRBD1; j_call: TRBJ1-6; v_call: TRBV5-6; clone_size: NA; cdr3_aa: CASSGAQGRDSPLHF; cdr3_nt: TGTGCCAGCAGCGGAGCACAGGGGCGGGATTCACCCCTCCACTTT
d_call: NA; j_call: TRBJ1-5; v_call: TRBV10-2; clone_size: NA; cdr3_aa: CASSEGRVSNQPQHF; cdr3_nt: TGCGCCAGCAGTGAGGGGAGGGTGAGCAATCAGCCCCAGCATTTT
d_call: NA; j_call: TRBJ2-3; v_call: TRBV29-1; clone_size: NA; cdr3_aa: CSTTPAGDTQYF; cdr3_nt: TGCAGCACCACCCCAGCAGGAGATACGCAGTATTTT
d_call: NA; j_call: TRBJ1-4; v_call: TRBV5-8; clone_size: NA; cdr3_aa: CASSLPGLGNEKLFF; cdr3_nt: TGTGCCAGCAGCTTACCGGGACTGGGTAATGAAAAACTGTTTTTT